The 20 T cell receptor beta chains in this list originate from one sample, sequenced in a study of shared clonotypes between healthy human individuals. CD45RO-negative cells were positively selected for CCR7, leaving out terminally differentiated effector memory CD45RA+ cells. TCRdb's table, derived via immunoSEQ multiplex PCR, lists solely in-frame clones and lacks some. The table records about 2.2 million clones, more than 85% of them present only once. The sample taken for sequencing was naive CD8+ T cells from PBMCs. The receptors stem from a man between 18 and 35 years old in good health. Some clones in this sample may be carry-over from other donors' samples.

The V call is TRBV9, the J call TRBJ1-5; TRBD1 matches at 7 bases. V dropped 3 bases and J dropped 3; count of bases not matched to a gene: 12. CDR1 is SGDLS and CDR2 is YYNGEE in the germline V gene. This CDR3 has 17 amino acids. CDR3 sequence: CASSGGQKLTPNQPQHF. CDR3 bases: TGTGCCAGCAGCGGGGGACAGAAACTCACCCCCAATCAGCCCCAGCATTTT.

The chain recombines TRBV4-1 with TRBJ1-4; D uncertain. The CDR3 has 17 residues. Germline lookup yields CDR1 MGHRA and CDR2 YSYEKL. Deletions cut 2 bases from V and 2 bases from J, with 15 bases between. Here the CDR3 DNA reads TGCGCCAGCAGCCAACGCGTAGGAATTGGGACTAATGAAAAACTGTTTTTT. Its protein is CASSQRVGIGTNEKLFF.

This chain uses TRBV28 with TRBJ2-5; D remains unclear. The V end was cut by 5 bases, the J end by 2 bases, with 12 bases between. Per germline, CDR1 MDHEN and CDR2 SYDVKM. CDR3 length equals 14 residues. The CDR3 sequence is CASSPPLEQETQYF. The CDR3 DNA sequence: TGTGCCAGCAGTCCCCCCTTGGAACAAGAGACCCAGTACTTC.

About this clone: The same CDR3 also results from other DNA sequences found in this sample. V is TRBV5-6 and J is TRBJ2-7; 8 positions agree with TRBD1. With 2 bases clipped from V and 2 bases from J, the junction kept 3 bases outside the gene matches. This CDR3 has 14 amino acids. CDR1 is SGHDT, CDR2 YYEEEE, per germline. For the CDR3, the DNA is TGTGCCAGCAGCTTAGGGACAGGTACCTACGAGCAGTACTTC. Protein: CASSLGTGTYEQYF.

This clone occurred once. V is TRBV28 and J is TRBJ1-1; D might be TRBD1 (6 bases). The CDR3 sequence is 16 residues long. CDR1 and CDR2 from the germline V gene are MDHEN and SYDVKM. V was trimmed by 3 bases and J by 1 base, leaving 15 bases between them. The CDR3 here is CASSFNRARGNTEAFF. CDR3 bases: TGTGCCAGCAGTTTTAACAGGGCCCGCGGGAACACTGAAGCTTTCTTT.

The rearrangement joins TRBV28 to TRBJ2-5; D possibly corresponds to TRBD1 (5 bases). Deletions cut 7 bases from V and 5 bases from J, with 14 bases between. Germline V lookup: CDR1 MDHEN, CDR2 SYDVKM. This CDR3 contains 13 residues. CDR3 region: CASNRGRMETQYF. CDR3 nucleotides: TGTGCCAGCAATAGGGGCAGGATGGAGACCCAGTACTTC.

Only one count was recorded for this clone. V usage is TRBV6-5 and J usage is TRBJ2-3, with D unresolved. Germline CDR1 and CDR2: MNHEY and SVGAGI. V shed 5 bases and J shed 2 bases, with 11 bases lying between them. The CDR3 runs to 14 residues. The CDR3 here is CASSPTAFTDTQYF. CDR3 coding DNA: TGTGCCAGCAGTCCCACAGCATTCACAGATACGCAGTATTTT.

The J gene is TRBJ2-1, the V gene TRBV4-3; weak D call: TRBD1 (5 bases). V gave up 0 bases and J gave up 2 bases, with 17 bases separating them. The CDR3 contains 18 residues. Germline V gene data show CDR1 as LGHNA and CDR2 as YSLEER. CDR3 amino acids: CASSQEAVAGQAYNEQFF. CDR3 DNA: TGCGCCAGCAGCCAAGAGGCAGTGGCAGGGCAGGCCTACAATGAGCAGTTCTTC.

The V gene is TRBV11-2, the J gene TRBJ1-2; D perhaps matches TRBD1 (5 bases). The V gene lost 2 bases and the J gene lost 7 bases, with 23 bases spanning the gap. Germline V CDR1 and CDR2: SGHAT, FQNNGV. The CDR3 is 17 amino acids. The chain's CDR3 is CASSLHQGVGRQGGYTF. CDR3 DNA sequence: TGTGCCAGCAGCTTACATCAAGGGGTTGGTCGGCAAGGTGGCTACACCTTC.

The J gene is TRBJ2-7, the V gene TRBV5-1; D call uncertain. CDR1 and CDR2 from the germline V gene are SGHRS and YFSETQ. Trimming stripped 4 bases from V and 4 bases from J, with 9 bases between. This CDR3 spans 12 amino acids. The CDR3 DNA reads TGCGCCAGCAGCCATGGGCCTTACGAGCAGTACTTC. It specifies CASSHGPYEQYF.

The chain couples TRBV7-9 to TRBJ1-2, with D unclear. The CDR3 spans 13 residues. Per germline, CDR1 SEHNR and CDR2 FQNEAQ (reference sequence). The V end was cut by 8 bases, the J end by 5 bases, with 15 bases between. CDR3 in DNA: TGTGCCAGCGTTCGTGTCCAGGCTTATGGCTACACCTTC. Amino acid sequence: CASVRVQAYGYTF.

The J gene is TRBJ1-6, the V gene TRBV9; TRBD1 agrees at 8 bases. Trimming took 5 bases from V and 7 from J; bases not matched to a gene: 5. The CDR3 has 14 residues. The germline gives CDR1 SGDLS, CDR2 YYNGEE. CDR3 residues: CASRTGTGNSPLHF. The CDR3 DNA reads as TGTGCCAGCAGGACTGGGACAGGCAATTCACCCCTCCACTTT.

The chain couples TRBV6-5 to TRBJ2-5; D may be TRBD1 (5 bases). Trimming removed 5 bases from V and 3 bases from J, with 10 bases in between. Germline V lookup: CDR1 MNHEY, CDR2 SVGAGI. CDR3 length equals 13 residues. This CDR3 reads CASSGAPEETQYF. The CDR3 DNA reads as TGTGCCAGCAGTGGGGCTCCAGAAGAGACCCAGTACTTC.

V gene TRBV11-3 combines with J gene TRBJ2-5; D gene ambiguous. TRBJ2-7 explains the end of the DNA better; the J call may be wrong. The length of the CDR3 is 11 residues. Germline V gene data show CDR1 as SGHNT and CDR2 as YENEEA. CDR3 coding DNA: TGTGCCAGCAGCTCCGGGTACGAGCAGTACTTC. It is translated as CASSSGYEQYF.

The CDR3 nucleotides are TGCGCCAGCAGCCAAGAGAAATTTCTTAGGGGGGTTAGCTCCTACAATGAGCAGTTCTTC. It translates to CASSQEKFLRGVSSYNEQFF. The chain is built from TRBV4-3 and TRBJ2-1; D tentatively fits TRBD1 or TRBD2 (6 bases each). The CDR3 spans 20 residues. Germline-derived CDR1 and CDR2 are LGHNA and YSLEER. V was clipped by 0 bases and J by 0 bases, with 21 bases between them.

This rearrangement joins TRBV6-5 to TRBJ2-3; 7 nucleotides line up with TRBD1. Germline CDR1 MNHEY, CDR2 SVGAGI. This CDR3 spans 13 amino acids. Trimming cost V 6 bases and J 5 bases; bases outside gene matches: 5. In nucleotides, the CDR3 is TGTGCCAGCAGAGCTGACAGGGTAGATACGCAGTATTTT. It codes for CASRADRVDTQYF.

Only one count was recorded for this clone. The rearrangement links TRBV7-2 to TRBJ2-5; TRBD1 matches 7 bases. Trimming took 5 bases from V and 1 from J; bases not matched to a gene: 4. There are 14 residues in the CDR3. Germline CDR1 and CDR2: SGHTA and FQGNSA. The CDR3 DNA follows: TGTGCCAGCAGCCCGGGACAGTTCCAAGAGACCCAGTACTTC. It translates to CASSPGQFQETQYF.

V gene TRBV30 combines with J gene TRBJ2-2, with 9 bases identical to TRBD1. Trimming cost V 0 bases and J 6 bases; bases outside gene matches: 2. This CDR3 contains 14 residues. Germline CDR1 and CDR2: GTSNPN and SVGIG (reference sequence). For the CDR3, the DNA is TGTGCCTGGAGTGTCAGACAGGGGGCCGGGGAGCTGTTTTTT. It specifies CAWSVRQGAGELFF.

The chain employs TRBV7-6 and TRBJ2-5; TRBD1 aligns across 8 bases. Germline-derived CDR1 and CDR2 are SGHVS and FNYEAQ. J was trimmed by 2 bases and V by 3 bases; bases with no gene match: 5. The CDR3 sequence is 15 residues long. The CDR3 DNA reads as TGTGCCAGCAGCTTTAGGACAGGGAGTCAAGAGACCCAGTACTTC. It encodes CASSFRTGSQETQYF.

The rearrangement uses TRBV4-1 and TRBJ2-5, with 9 bases matching TRBD2. Germline loops: CDR1 MGHRA, CDR2 YSYEKL. J lost 5 bases, V lost 4 bases, and 8 bases had no gene match. The CDR3 has 15 residues. The chain's CDR3 is CASSLGLADGETQYF. The CDR3 DNA reads TGCGCCAGCAGCCTGGGACTAGCAGATGGGGAGACCCAGTACTTC.